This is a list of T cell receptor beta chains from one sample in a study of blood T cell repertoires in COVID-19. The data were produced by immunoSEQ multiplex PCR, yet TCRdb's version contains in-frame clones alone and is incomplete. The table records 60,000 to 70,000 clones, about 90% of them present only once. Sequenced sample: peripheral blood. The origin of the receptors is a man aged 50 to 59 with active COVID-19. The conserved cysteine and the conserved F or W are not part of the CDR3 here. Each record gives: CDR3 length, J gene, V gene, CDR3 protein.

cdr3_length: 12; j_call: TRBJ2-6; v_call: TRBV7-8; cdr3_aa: ASSFPVGANVLT
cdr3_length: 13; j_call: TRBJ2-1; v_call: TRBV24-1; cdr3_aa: ATSDFSGGLNEQF
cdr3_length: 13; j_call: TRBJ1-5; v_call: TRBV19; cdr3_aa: ASSIPGERSQPQH
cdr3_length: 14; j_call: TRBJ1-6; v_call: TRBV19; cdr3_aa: ASSTYPSGSNSPLH
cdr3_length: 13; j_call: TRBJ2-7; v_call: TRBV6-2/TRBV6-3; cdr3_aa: ASSYGVGKTYEQY
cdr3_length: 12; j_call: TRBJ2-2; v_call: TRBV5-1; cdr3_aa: ASNPDRDTGELF
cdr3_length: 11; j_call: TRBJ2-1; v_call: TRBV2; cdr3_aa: ASSYRELGEQF
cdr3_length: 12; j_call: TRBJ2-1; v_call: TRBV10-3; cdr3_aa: AIRTGQVSAEQF
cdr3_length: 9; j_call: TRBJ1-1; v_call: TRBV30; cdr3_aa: AWTQDTEAF
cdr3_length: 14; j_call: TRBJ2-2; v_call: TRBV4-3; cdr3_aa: ASSQEYILGTGELF
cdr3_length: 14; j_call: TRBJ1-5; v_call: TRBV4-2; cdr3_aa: ASSQDSQGNNQPQH
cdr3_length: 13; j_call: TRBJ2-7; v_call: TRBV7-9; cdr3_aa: ASSLEPGKANEQY
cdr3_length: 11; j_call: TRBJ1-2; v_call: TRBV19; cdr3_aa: ASFGQGGWGYT
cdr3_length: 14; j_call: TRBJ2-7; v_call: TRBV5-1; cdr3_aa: ASSPGGPARPYEQY
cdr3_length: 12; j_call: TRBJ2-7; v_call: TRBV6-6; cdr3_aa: ASSYGGGPYEQY
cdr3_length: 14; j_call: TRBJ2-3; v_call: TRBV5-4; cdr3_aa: ASSLGGQGKTDTQY
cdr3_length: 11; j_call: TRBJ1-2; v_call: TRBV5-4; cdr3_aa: ASSLGQTGGYT
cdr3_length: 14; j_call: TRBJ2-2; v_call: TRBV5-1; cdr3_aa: ASSLLPDRNTGELF
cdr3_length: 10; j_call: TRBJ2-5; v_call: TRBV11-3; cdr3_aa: ASSPSGETQY
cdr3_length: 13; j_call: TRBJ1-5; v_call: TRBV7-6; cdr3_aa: ASSLRTGANQPQH
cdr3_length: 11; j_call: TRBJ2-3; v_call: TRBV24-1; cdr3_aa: ATSRGGRDTQY
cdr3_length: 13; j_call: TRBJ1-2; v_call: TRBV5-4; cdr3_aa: ASSSTGGARYGYT
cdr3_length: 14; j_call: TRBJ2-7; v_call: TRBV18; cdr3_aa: ASSPTGLAGAYEQY
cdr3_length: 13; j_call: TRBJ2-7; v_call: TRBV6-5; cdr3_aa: ASSYSQGAQGEQY
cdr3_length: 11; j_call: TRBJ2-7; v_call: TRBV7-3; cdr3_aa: ASQEGGSYEQY